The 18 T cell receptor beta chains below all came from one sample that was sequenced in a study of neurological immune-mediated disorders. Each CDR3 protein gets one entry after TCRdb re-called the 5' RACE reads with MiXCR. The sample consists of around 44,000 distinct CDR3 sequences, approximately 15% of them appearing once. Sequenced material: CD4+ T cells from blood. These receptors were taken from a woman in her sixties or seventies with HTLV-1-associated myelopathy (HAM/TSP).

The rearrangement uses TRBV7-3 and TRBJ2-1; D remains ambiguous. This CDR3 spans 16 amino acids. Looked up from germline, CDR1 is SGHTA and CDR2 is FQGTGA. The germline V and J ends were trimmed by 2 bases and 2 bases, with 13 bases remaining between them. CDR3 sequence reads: CASSLVGTPPYNEQFF. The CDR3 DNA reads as TGTGCCAGCAGCTTAGTTGGAACCCCACCCTACAATGAGCAGTTCTTC.

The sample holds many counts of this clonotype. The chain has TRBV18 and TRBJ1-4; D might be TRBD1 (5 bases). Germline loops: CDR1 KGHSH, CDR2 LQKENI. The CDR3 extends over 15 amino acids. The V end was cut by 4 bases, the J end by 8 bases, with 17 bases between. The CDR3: CASSLQFGGIEKLFF. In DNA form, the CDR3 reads TGTGCCAGCTCACTACAGTTCGGGGGTATCGAAAAACTGTTTTTT.

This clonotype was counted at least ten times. The CDR3 sequence is CASAGPSSYEQYF. CDR3 DNA: TGTGCCAGTGCTGGCCCCTCCTCCTACGAGCAGTACTTC. This chain uses TRBV10-3 with TRBJ2-7; no clear D gene. The germline gives CDR1 ENHRY, CDR2 SYGVKD. V was trimmed by 10 bases and J by 0 bases, leaving 13 bases between them. This CDR3 region has 13 residues.

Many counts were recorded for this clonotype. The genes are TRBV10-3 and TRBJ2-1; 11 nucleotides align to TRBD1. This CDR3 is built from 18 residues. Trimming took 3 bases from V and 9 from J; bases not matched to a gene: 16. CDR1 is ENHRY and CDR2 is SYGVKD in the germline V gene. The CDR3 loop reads CAISDVPVSDRGLSEQFF. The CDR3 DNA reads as TGTGCCATCAGTGATGTCCCCGTCTCGGACAGGGGGCTCAGTGAGCAGTTCTTC.

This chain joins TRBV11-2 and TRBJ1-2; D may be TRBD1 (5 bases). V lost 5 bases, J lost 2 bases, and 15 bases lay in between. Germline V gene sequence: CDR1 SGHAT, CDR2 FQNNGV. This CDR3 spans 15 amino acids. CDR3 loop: CASSAIMGDNYGYTF. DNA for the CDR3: TGTGCCAGCAGCGCGATAATGGGGGACAACTATGGCTACACCTTC.

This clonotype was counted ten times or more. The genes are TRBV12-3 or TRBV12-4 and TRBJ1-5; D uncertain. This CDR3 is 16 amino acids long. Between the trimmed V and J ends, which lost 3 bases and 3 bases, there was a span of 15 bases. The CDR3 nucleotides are TGTGCCAGCAGTTTTGCAGGCGAGCAACCCAATCAGCCCCAGCATTTT. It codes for CASSFAGEQPNQPQHF.

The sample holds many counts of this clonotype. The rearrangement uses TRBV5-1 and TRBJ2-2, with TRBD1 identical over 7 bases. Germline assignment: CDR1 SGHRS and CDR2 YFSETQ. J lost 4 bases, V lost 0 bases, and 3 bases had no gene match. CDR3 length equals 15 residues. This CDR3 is CASSLVAGGTGELFF. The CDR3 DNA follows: TGCGCCAGCAGCTTGGTGGCAGGGGGCACCGGGGAGCTGTTTTTT. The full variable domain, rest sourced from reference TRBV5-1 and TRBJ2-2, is KAGVTQTPRYLIKTRGQQVTLSCSPISGHRSVSWYQQTPGQGLQFLFEYFSETQRNKGNFPGRFSGRQFSNSRSEMNVSTLELGDSALYLCASSLVAGGTGELFFGEGSRLTVL.

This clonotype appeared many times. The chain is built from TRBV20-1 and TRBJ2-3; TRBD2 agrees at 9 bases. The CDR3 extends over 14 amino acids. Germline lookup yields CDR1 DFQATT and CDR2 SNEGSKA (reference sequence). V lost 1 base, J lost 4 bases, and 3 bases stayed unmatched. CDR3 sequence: CSARVAGVADTQYF. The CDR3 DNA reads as TGCAGTGCTAGAGTAGCGGGGGTGGCAGATACGCAGTATTTT.

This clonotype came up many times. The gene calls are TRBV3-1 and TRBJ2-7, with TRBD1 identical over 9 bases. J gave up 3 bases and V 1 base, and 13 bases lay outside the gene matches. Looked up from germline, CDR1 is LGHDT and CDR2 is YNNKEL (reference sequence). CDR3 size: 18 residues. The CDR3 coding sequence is TGTGCCAGCAGCCAAGGTAACAGGGGGCGGCTTCTTAGCTACGAGCAGTACTTC. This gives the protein CASSQGNRGRLLSYEQYF.

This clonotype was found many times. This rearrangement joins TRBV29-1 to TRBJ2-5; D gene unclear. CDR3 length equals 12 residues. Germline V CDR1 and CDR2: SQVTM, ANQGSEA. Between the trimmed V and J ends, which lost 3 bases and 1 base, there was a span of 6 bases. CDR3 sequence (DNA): TGCAGCGTTGACAGGTCCCAAGAGACCCAGTACTTC. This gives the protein CSVDRSQETQYF.

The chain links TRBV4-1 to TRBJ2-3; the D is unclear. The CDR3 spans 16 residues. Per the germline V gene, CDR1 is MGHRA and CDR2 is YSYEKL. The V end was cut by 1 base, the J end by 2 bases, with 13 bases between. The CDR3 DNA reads TGCGCCAGCAGCCAAGTTGAAGGGCTAGTCACAGATACGCAGTATTTT. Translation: CASSQVEGLVTDTQYF.

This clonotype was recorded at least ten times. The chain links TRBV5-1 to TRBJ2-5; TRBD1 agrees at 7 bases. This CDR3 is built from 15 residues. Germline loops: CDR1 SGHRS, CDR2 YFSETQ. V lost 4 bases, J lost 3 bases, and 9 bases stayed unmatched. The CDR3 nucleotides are TGCGCCAGCAGCCTGACAGGGCAGGCAGAAGAGACCCAGTACTTC. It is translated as CASSLTGQAEETQYF.

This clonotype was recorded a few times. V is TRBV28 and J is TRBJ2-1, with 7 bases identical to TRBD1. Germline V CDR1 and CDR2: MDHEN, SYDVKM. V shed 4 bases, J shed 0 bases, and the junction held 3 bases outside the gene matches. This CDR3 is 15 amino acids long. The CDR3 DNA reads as TGTGCCAGCAGTTCCCGACAGGGCTCCTACAATGAGCAGTTCTTC. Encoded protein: CASSSRQGSYNEQFF.

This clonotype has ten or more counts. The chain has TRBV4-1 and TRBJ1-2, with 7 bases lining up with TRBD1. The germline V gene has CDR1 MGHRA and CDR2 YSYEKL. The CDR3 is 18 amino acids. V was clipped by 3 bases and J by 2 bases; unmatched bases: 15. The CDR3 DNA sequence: TGCGCCAGCAGCCACCCACGACTCATCAGGGGGGCAAACTATGGCTACACCTTC. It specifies CASSHPRLIRGANYGYTF.

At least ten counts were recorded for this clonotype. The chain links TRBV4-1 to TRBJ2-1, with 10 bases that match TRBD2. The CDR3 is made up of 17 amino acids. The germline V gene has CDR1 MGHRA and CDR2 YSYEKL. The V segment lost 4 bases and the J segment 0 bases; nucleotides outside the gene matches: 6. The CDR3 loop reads CASSPGLAESSYNEQFF. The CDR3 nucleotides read TGCGCCAGCAGCCCAGGACTAGCGGAGAGCTCCTACAATGAGCAGTTCTTC.

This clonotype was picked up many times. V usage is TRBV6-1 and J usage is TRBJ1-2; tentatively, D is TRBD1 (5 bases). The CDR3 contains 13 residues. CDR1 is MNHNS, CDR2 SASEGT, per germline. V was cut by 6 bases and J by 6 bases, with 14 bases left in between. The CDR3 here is CASREGLVHGYTF. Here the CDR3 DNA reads TGTGCCAGCAGGGAGGGGCTGGTACATGGCTACACCTTC.

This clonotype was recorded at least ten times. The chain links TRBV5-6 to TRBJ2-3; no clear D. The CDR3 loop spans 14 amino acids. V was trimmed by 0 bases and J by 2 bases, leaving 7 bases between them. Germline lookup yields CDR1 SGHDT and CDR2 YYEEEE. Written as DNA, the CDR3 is TGTGCCAGCAGCTTGGGACGAAACACAGATACGCAGTATTTT. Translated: CASSLGRNTDTQYF.

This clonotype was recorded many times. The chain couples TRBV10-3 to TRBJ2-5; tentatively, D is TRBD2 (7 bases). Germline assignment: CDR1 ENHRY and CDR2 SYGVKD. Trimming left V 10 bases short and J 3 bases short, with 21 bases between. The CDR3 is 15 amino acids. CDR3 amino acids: CATSLGGAGEETQYF. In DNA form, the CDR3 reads TGTGCCACTAGCCTGGGGGGGGCCGGAGAAGAGACCCAGTACTTC.